This TCR beta chain was found in a study of blood T cell repertoires in COVID-19. Across the study: Donors in the United States, Italy and Spain gave samples during acute or convalescent COVID-19. PBMCs, B-cell-depleted T cells, or T cells provided the cDNA or gDNA that made up the material.

Original handling: Amplified reference gene primers provided the basis for estimating nucleated cell counts. Assay: immunoSEQ multiplex PCR; the TCRdb copy retains only in-frame clones and omits some. For V, J and clone size, that table is used; D and trimming come from the DNA. The sample consists of about 150,000 clones, approximately 81% of them appearing once. The sequencing sample was made of peripheral blood. The receptor's source is a human donor with acute or convalescent COVID-19. The donor label of this sample is uncertain.

CDR3 loop: CASSAGLAGPDTQYF. CDR3 DNA sequence: TGTGCCAGCAGCGCGGGACTAGCGGGCCCAGATACGCAGTATTTT. The J gene is TRBJ2-3, the V gene TRBV9; TRBD2 agrees at 12 bases. The CDR3 consists of 15 residues. V lost 3 bases, J lost 4 bases, and 3 bases stayed unmatched. Germline values: CDR1 SGDLS, CDR2 YYNGEE.